Below are 19 T cell receptor beta chains sequenced from a single sample in a study of beta chain features in type 1 diabetes. Findings and caveats of the study: Shortening that was moderate but significant affected the TCRB CDR3s of Type 1 diabetes patients in all four CD4+ subsets.

Sequenced material consisted of expressed TCRB transcripts (all of the isolated RNA was reverse transcribed). Clones were sequenced by immunoSEQ multiplex PCR, and TCRdb holds only the in-frame ones, with some missing. The sample lists some 370,000 clones, 8% to 10% occurring once. Their recognized antigens are unknown. The sample comprised central memory CD4+ T cells from blood. All receptors derive from a man younger than 45 with type 1 diabetes.

The V call is TRBV9, the J call TRBJ2-5, with D hard to call. CDR3 length: 13 residues. V lost 0 bases and J 5 bases, leaving 8 bases between the germline ends. Germline values: CDR1 SGDLS, CDR2 YYNGEE. The CDR3 coding sequence is TGTGCCAGCAGCGTAGGTCTCGTGGAGACCCAGTACTTC. Encoded protein: CASSVGLVETQYF. The full variable domain, in which reference TRBV9 and TRBJ2-5 provide the parts outside the CDR3, is DSGVTQTPKHLITATGQRVTLRCSPRSGDLSVYWYQQSLDQGLQFLIQYYNGEERAKGNILERFSAQQFPDLHSELNLSSLELGDSALYFCASSVGLVETQYFGPGTRLLVL.

The chain carries TRBV28 and TRBJ2-7; no definite D call. The ends were cut back, 3 bases at V and 4 bases at J, with 10 bases in the middle. This CDR3 spans 13 amino acids. Per germline, CDR1 MDHEN and CDR2 SYDVKM. CDR3 coding DNA: TGTGCCAGCAGTTTCAGGTTACATTACGAGCAGTACTTC. This codes for CASSFRLHYEQYF.

This clone showed up just a few times. The V gene is TRBV7-2, the J gene TRBJ2-5; 8 bases are a match to TRBD2. The J call could be wrong; TRBJ2-7 is a better fit for the DNA end. There are 13 residues in the CDR3. Germline V gene lookup returns CDR1 SGHTA and CDR2 FQGNSA. CDR3 nucleotides: TGTGCCAGCAGCTCCGGGAGGGCCTACGAGCAGTACTTC. Its protein is CASSSGRAYEQYF.

This rearrangement joins TRBV6-1 to TRBJ1-3; D uncertain. V dropped 6 bases and J dropped 0 bases, with 9 bases sitting between them. Germline lookup yields CDR1 MNHNS and CDR2 SASEGT. There are 14 residues in the CDR3. The CDR3 region has the DNA TGTGCCAGCAGCCCGGATTTCTCTGGAAACACCATATATTTT. Its protein is CASSPDFSGNTIYF.

The chain joins TRBV6-5 to TRBJ2-1, with D possibly being TRBD2 (6 bases). The CDR3 consists of 11 residues. Between the trimmed V and J ends, which lost 4 bases and 12 bases, there was a span of 10 bases. Germline V gene data show CDR1 as MNHEY and CDR2 as SVGAGI. In DNA, the CDR3 is TGTGCCAGCAGTTCCGGGACTCTGCAGTTCTTC. It is translated as CASSSGTLQFF.

This clone showed up just a few times. This rearrangement joins TRBV4-1 to TRBJ1-1; D is unresolved. Germline V gene lookup returns CDR1 MGHRA and CDR2 YSYEKL. This CDR3 has 13 amino acids. V was cut by 4 bases and J by 0 bases, with 6 bases left in between. The CDR3 sequence: CASSREMNTEAFF. The CDR3, as DNA: TGCGCCAGCAGCCGGGAGATGAACACTGAAGCTTTCTTT.

The CDR3 loop reads CASSPTGQAAYEQYF. The CDR3 DNA sequence: TGTGCCAGCTCACCCACGGGACAGGCTGCCTACGAGCAGTACTTC. The rearrangement links TRBV18 to TRBJ2-7; TRBD1 aligns across 8 bases. Trimming at V came to 3 bases and at J to 2 bases, leaving 6 bases not matched to a gene. This CDR3 has 15 residues. The V gene's germline CDR1 is KGHSH and CDR2 LQKENI.

This clone was detected ten times or more. A far larger clone is off by one base, so a read error is likely. The V call is TRBV2, the J call TRBJ2-5; D remains unclear. The CDR3 length is 11 residues. CDR1 and CDR2 (germline): SNHLY, FYNNEI. Deletions cut 6 bases from V and 1 base from J, with 3 bases between. The CDR3 DNA is TGTGCCAGCAGGGTCCAAGAGACCCAGTACTTC. This encodes CASRVQETQYF. Supplemented by reference TRBV2 and TRBJ2-5, the full variable domain reads EPEVTQTPSHQVTQMGQEVILRCVPISNHLYFYWYRQILGQKVEFLVSFYNNEISEKSEIFDDQFSVERPDGSNFTLKIRSTKLEDSAMYFCASRVQETQYFGPGTRLLVL.

This clone appeared a few times. The chain carries TRBV6-6 and TRBJ2-1; 8 bases are a match to TRBD2. This CDR3 comprises 13 residues. The V gene's germline CDR1 is MNHNY and CDR2 SVGAGI (reference sequence). The ends lost 6 bases at V and 9 bases at J; junction bases unmatched: 7. Written as DNA, the CDR3 is TGTGCCAGCAGACCCCGGACTAGCATTGAGCAGTTCTTC. Translated, it gives CASRPRTSIEQFF.

This clone occurred many times. This chain links TRBV2 with TRBJ2-4; 7 nucleotides agree with TRBD1. Germline V gene lookup returns CDR1 SNHLY and CDR2 FYNNEI. After removal of 3 bases from V and 8 bases from J, the junction contained 7 bases not matched to a gene. The CDR3 runs 14 residues. The CDR3 nucleotides read TGTGCCAGCAGTGAGGGTCGACAGGGAGACATTCAGTACTTC. Its translation: CASSEGRQGDIQYF.

This clone was counted only a few times. V usage is TRBV28 and J usage is TRBJ2-5; TRBD1 matches 7 bases. Germline V gene data show CDR1 as MDHEN and CDR2 as SYDVKM. The ends lost 5 bases at V and 5 bases at J; junction bases unmatched: 17. This CDR3 region has 17 residues. The chain's CDR3 is CASSPLIRGPDEETQYF. The CDR3 DNA reads as TGTGCCAGCAGTCCCTTAATAAGGGGGCCCGATGAGGAGACCCAGTACTTC.

This sequence joins TRBV4-1 and TRBJ2-6, with D possibly being TRBD1 or TRBD2 (6 bases each). With 7 bases removed from V and 0 bases from J, the gap between germline ends came to 16 bases. CDR1 and CDR2 (germline): MGHRA, YSYEKL. This CDR3 is 17 amino acids long. The CDR3 protein is CASTRGPAHSGANVLTF. In DNA form, the CDR3 reads TGCGCCAGCACACGGGGGCCCGCACACTCTGGGGCCAACGTCCTGACTTTC.

V and J are TRBV7-2 and TRBJ2-7; D call uncertain. V was pared by 3 bases and J by 2 bases, with 8 bases between. From germline, CDR1 is SGHTA and CDR2 FQGNSA. The CDR3 extends over 13 amino acids. The CDR3 coding sequence is TGTGCCAGCAGCTTGGGCTATACCTACGAGCAGTACTTC. It is translated as CASSLGYTYEQYF. Together with reference TRBV7-2 and TRBJ2-7, the CDR3 gives the full variable domain: GAGVSQSPSNKVTEKGKDVELRCDPISGHTALYWYRQSLGQGLEFLIYFQGNSAPDKSGLPSDRFSAERTGGSVSTLTIQRTQQEDSAVYLCASSLGYTYEQYFGPGTRLTVT.

This clone was seen repeatedly, ten times or more. The chain combines TRBV7-2 with TRBJ2-7, with 7 positions matching TRBD1. The germline V gene encodes CDR1 SGHTA and CDR2 FQGNSA. The ends lost 5 bases at V and 2 bases at J; junction bases unmatched: 9. This CDR3 comprises 15 residues. The CDR3 DNA is TGTGCCAGCAGCCAAGTCAGGGGGTATGCCTACGAGCAGTACTTC. This sequence encodes CASSQVRGYAYEQYF.

The chain couples TRBV18 to TRBJ2-3; 10 nucleotides agree with TRBD2. The CDR3 runs to 16 residues. V was pared by 8 bases and J by 3 bases, with 11 bases of the junction left unmatched. In germline, CDR1 is KGHSH, CDR2 LQKENI. CDR3: CASSPGTSVRTDTQYF. As DNA, the CDR3 is TGTGCCAGCAGCCCAGGGACTAGCGTGAGGACAGATACGCAGTATTTT.

This chain links TRBV6-6 with TRBJ2-2; D may be TRBD1 (6 bases). Germline V lookup: CDR1 MNHNY, CDR2 SVGAGI (reference sequence). Trimming stripped 8 bases from V and 0 bases from J, with 13 bases between. CDR3 length: 15 amino acids. The CDR3 region is CASGEDSANTGELFF. DNA of the CDR3: TGTGCCAGCGGAGAGGACAGCGCGAACACCGGGGAGCTGTTTTTT.

This clone was detected ten times or more. The rearrangement links TRBV9 to TRBJ2-7; D is uncertain. The CDR3 spans 15 residues. V gave up 0 bases and J gave up 2 bases, with 12 bases separating them. Germline loops: CDR1 SGDLS, CDR2 YYNGEE. The CDR3 here is CASSVGHSEPYEQYF. As DNA, the CDR3 is TGTGCCAGCAGCGTAGGCCACAGCGAGCCCTACGAGCAGTACTTC.

The rearrangement links TRBV7-9 to TRBJ2-2; TRBD2 aligns across 10 bases. Trimming at V came to 2 bases and at J to 6 bases, leaving 3 bases not matched to a gene. Germline loops: CDR1 SEHNR, CDR2 FQNEAQ (reference sequence). This CDR3 region has 15 residues. The CDR3 reads CASSLLAGVPGELFF. The CDR3 bases are TGTGCCAGCAGCTTACTAGCGGGAGTCCCCGGGGAGCTGTTTTTT.

This clone was seen more than once but under ten times. V gene TRBV2 combines with J gene TRBJ1-3, with 7 bases aligning to TRBD1. J lost 0 bases, V lost 8 bases, and 4 bases had no gene match. CDR1 is SNHLY, CDR2 FYNNEI, per germline. This CDR3 region has 14 residues. CDR3 sequence (DNA): TGTGCCAGCCTGGGACAGATCTCTGGAAACACCATATATTTT. Protein product: CASLGQISGNTIYF.